The sequence of this T cell receptor (beta chain) was determined in a study of Graves' ophthalmopathy and Graves' hyperthyroidism. This clonotype occurred many times. The CDR3 covers 13 residues. Germline V gene data show CDR1 as WSHSY and CDR2 as SAAADI. Trimming removed 5 bases from V and 4 bases from J, with 11 bases in between. TCR beta CDR3 regions were amplified from RNA transcripts. The authors performed first-round RT-PCR with HTBI primers and then a second-round multiplex PCR. TCRdb ran MiXCR on the multiplex PCR reads and lists one entry per CDR3 protein. The sample consists of about 400,000 distinct CDR3 sequences, approximately 20% of them appearing once.

The sample taken for sequencing was peripheral blood. The receptor was isolated from a woman younger than 30 with Graves' ophthalmopathy. The V and J genes are TRBV10-2 and TRBJ1-1, with D tentatively TRBD1 (5 bases). CDR3 DNA sequence: TGCGCCAGCAGTCCGGGGGGATTCACTGAAGCTTTCTTT. It is translated as CASSPGGFTEAFF.